This record covers a single T cell receptor (beta chain). Profiled with immunoSEQ multiplex PCR; TCRdb holds only in-frame clones, not every one. The sample records about 150,000 clones, nearly 80% being singletons. Trimming took 3 bases from V and 4 from J, leaving 4 bases between them. This CDR3 region has 12 residues. Per germline, CDR1 LGHDT and CDR2 YNNKEL (reference sequence). These data come from a study of blood T cell repertoires in COVID-19. At the level of the study: From T cells, B-cell-depleted T cells, or PBMCs came the material, which was cDNA or gDNA.

This receptor was taken from a man older than 75 with acute or convalescent COVID-19. This chain joins TRBV3-1 (or the pseudogene TRBV3-2) and TRBJ1-3; D remains unclear. Material: peripheral blood. DNA for the CDR3: TGTGCCAGCAGCCAGCGGGGAAACACCATATATTTT. This encodes CASSQRGNTIYF.